This T cell receptor (beta chain) was sequenced in a study of T cell responses to AZD1222 COVID-19 vaccine. As regards this clone: Its specificity is not known.

Measured with immunoSEQ multiplex PCR; TCRdb has only the in-frame clones, and not every one. The sample yields about 140,000 clones, 80% to 95% seen once. Study-wide findings and caveats: Across spike, vaccine-associated CD4 TCRs were found, dominant at 160-218 and 743-854. Donors were mostly white British, more females; clonal diversity possibly underestimated. When two AZD1222 doses had been given, Spike-specific TCR breadth and depth rose. Unmutated variant regions are reportedly the target of nearly half of TCRs that are spike-specific.

Germline V lookup: CDR1 MNHNY, CDR2 SVGAGI (reference sequence). With V trimmed by 6 bases and J by 6 bases, 7 bases remained unmatched. The CDR3 length is 13 residues. Here the sequenced sample was peripheral blood, taken 28 days after the second AZD1222 dose. The J gene is TRBJ2-7, the V gene TRBV6-6; 8 bases agree with TRBD1. This clonotype originated in an adult who received the AZD1222 COVID-19 vaccine. The chain's CDR3 is CASRWDRSAEQYF. In DNA, the CDR3 is TGTGCCAGCAGATGGGACAGGAGTGCCGAGCAGTACTTC.